This entry describes one TCR beta chain. The antigen remains undetermined. The data belong to a study of cytomegalovirus exposure and HLA in healthy donors. Study details: The 95 to 150 validation repertoires used a platform that matched the one used for the 550 to 800 first-cohort repertoires, as a later analysis reported. Study-level findings and limits: Associated with cytomegalovirus, according to the listing, were 170 or so TCR beta chains. Specificity for CMV antigens was confirmed in vitro for three of the CMV-associated chains.

The CDR3 runs 16 residues. The table came from immunoSEQ multiplex PCR; TCRdb's copy has only in-frame clones and leaves some out. Of approximately 220,000 clones detected, roughly 89% appear once; the ten largest clones hold 2.6%. The J gene is TRBJ2-3, the V gene TRBV1; TRBD2 is the table's D call and was not checked against the DNA. TRBV1 is a pseudogene. The sequencing sample was made of PBMCs. The receptor was derived from a man aged 18 to 30 in good health and CMV-seronegative. The DNA for the CDR3 is TGCACCAGCAGCCTGAGACTAGCGGAAGGAACAGATACGCAGTATTTT. It encodes CTSSLRLAEGTDTQYF.